Listed here is a single T cell receptor (beta chain). Its antigen remains unidentified. These data belong to a study of Ad26.COV2.S vaccination and SARS-CoV-2 variants. Study-level background: Once, or twice with 56 days between doses, Ad26.COV2.S was given intramuscularly. Study observations and caveats: For non-spike TCRs, breadth in vaccine recipients resembled that in placebo recipients. Participants in the vaccine arm had higher spike-specific TCR breadth; placebo recipients had lower.

Data came from immunoSEQ multiplex PCR; TCRdb stores just in-frame clones and leaves some out. Of 200,000 to 250,000 clones listed, 70% to 90% are singletons. As to treatment: around 19 received Ad26.COV2.S at low or high dose, single or two shots; roughly five received placebo; per-sample allocation not given. Repertoires come from day 63 after the first vaccine or placebo injection. A Boston adult aged 18-55 years was the donor. The sequencing here drew on peripheral blood, taken in a trial of Ad26.COV2.S vaccine versus placebo. This TCR was sampled from a person aged 18-65 years who received the Ad26.COV2.S COVID-19 vaccine or a placebo.

CDR3 protein: CASSNAALSGLPKNIQYF. The CDR3 nucleotides read TGTGCCAGCAGCAACGCTGCCCTCTCCGGACTACCCAAAAACATTCAGTACTTC. The gene calls are TRBV21-1 and TRBJ2-4; the D segment call TRBD2 is taken from the table without a DNA check. TRBV21-1 constitutes a pseudogene. CDR3 length equals 18 residues.